The clone carrying this T cell receptor beta chain was seen ten or more times. Its target is not known. The sample comes from a study of Graves' ophthalmopathy and Graves' hyperthyroidism. The study, taken as a whole, reports: Prediction of ophthalmopathy progression reached roughly 70% sensitivity and around 72% specificity.

Ineligible for inclusion were patients with other autoimmune diseases, uncontrolled infections, pregnancy or lactation. Symptoms, serum thyroxine and TRAb, thyroid ultrasound, and orbital computed tomography formed the diagnostic basis. V dropped 6 bases and J dropped 2 bases, with 19 bases sitting between them. CDR1 and CDR2 from the germline V gene are SNHLY and FYNNEI. The length of the CDR3 is 17 residues. Investigators amplified TCR beta CDR3 regions from RNA transcripts. An opening RT-PCR round employed HTBI primers and preceded a second-round multiplex PCR. In TCRdb, the multiplex PCR reads were re-called with MiXCR into one record per CDR3 protein. Of 560,000 or so distinct CDR3 sequences in the sample, 35% to 45% were seen once.

Specimen: peripheral blood or thyroid tissue (not recorded which). This chain joins TRBV2 and TRBJ2-2; D not certain. This TCR was recovered from an adult man with Graves' hyperthyroidism. CDR3 in amino acids: CASSLLPWNGNTGELFF. The DNA of the CDR3 is TGTGCCAGCAGCCTACTCCCTTGGAACGGAAACACCGGGGAGCTGTTTTTT.